This T cell receptor (beta chain) was captured in a study of CD8 T cells in Susac syndrome. Reverse transcription of roughly 0.45 to 1 ug RNA was carried out with random hexamers. Coverage of TCR beta CDR3 amplification by immunoSEQ multiplex PCR extended to 54 Vbeta and 13 Jbeta. One entry per CDR3 protein results from TCRdb running MiXCR on the immunoSEQ multiplex PCR reads. The profile covers about 190,000 distinct CDR3 sequences, with approximately 95% appearing a single time and 0.1% taken by the ten largest. Isolation of CD8+ and CD4+ T cells was performed negatively, whereas enrichment of TEMRA cells was done by FACS. The length of the CDR3 is 10 residues. Germline CDR1 SQVTM, CDR2 ANQGSEA. Trimming took 7 bases from V and 7 from J; bases not matched to a gene: 2.

Sequencing was performed on CD4+ T cells from PBMCs. This TCR derives from a human donor in good health. The V and J genes are TRBV29-1 and TRBJ1-1; TRBD1 matches at 8 bases. The CDR3 nucleotides read TGCAGCGGGGGACAGGTTGAAGCTTTCTTT. Protein product: CSGGQVEAFF. Variable domain in full (rest from reference TRBV29-1 and TRBJ1-1): SAVISQKPSRDICQRGTSLTIQCQVDSQVTMMFWYRQQPGQSLTLIATANQGSEATYESGFVIDKFPISRPNLTFSTLTVSNMSPEDSSIYLCSGGQVEAFFGQGTRLTVV.